This is a list of T cell receptor beta chains from one sample in a study of T cell repertoires in cytomegalovirus infection. MiXCR, applied by TCRdb to the reads, yields one record per CDR3 protein. The sample has roughly 760,000 distinct CDR3 sequences, less than 40% seen once. The material sequenced was PBMCs. The receptors stem from a human donor in good health (CMV status not recorded). Some clones in this sample may be carry-over from other donors' samples. The CDR3 runs from the conserved cysteine through the conserved F or W. The order of the fields is V gene, J gene, CDR3 protein.

v_call: TRBV7-9
j_call: TRBJ2-2
cdr3_aa: CASSLPRGLIVGELFF

v_call: TRBV7-2
j_call: TRBJ1-2
cdr3_aa: CASSSTRNYGYTF

v_call: TRBV24-1
j_call: TRBJ1-1
cdr3_aa: CATSDPTGGDTEAFF

v_call: TRBV7-8
j_call: TRBJ1-5
cdr3_aa: CASSPRDGGYQPQHF

v_call: TRBV5-1
j_call: TRBJ2-2
cdr3_aa: CASSLGGDPPGELFF

v_call: TRBV20-1
j_call: TRBJ2-7
cdr3_aa: CSAPSPGSHSYEQYF

v_call: TRBV11-2
j_call: TRBJ1-4
cdr3_aa: CASSLDRGVEKLFF

v_call: TRBV18
j_call: TRBJ2-7
cdr3_aa: CASSRDPNYEQYF

v_call: TRBV27
j_call: TRBJ1-1
cdr3_aa: CASSLAFIPDTEAFF

v_call: TRBV2
j_call: TRBJ1-5
cdr3_aa: CASRGQGGKPQHF

v_call: TRBV5-8
j_call: TRBJ1-6
cdr3_aa: CASSTRLTGANSPLHF

v_call: TRBV20-1
j_call: TRBJ1-4
cdr3_aa: CSARDRVRQGYEKLFF

v_call: TRBV7-9
j_call: TRBJ2-7
cdr3_aa: CASSRPQGGEQYF